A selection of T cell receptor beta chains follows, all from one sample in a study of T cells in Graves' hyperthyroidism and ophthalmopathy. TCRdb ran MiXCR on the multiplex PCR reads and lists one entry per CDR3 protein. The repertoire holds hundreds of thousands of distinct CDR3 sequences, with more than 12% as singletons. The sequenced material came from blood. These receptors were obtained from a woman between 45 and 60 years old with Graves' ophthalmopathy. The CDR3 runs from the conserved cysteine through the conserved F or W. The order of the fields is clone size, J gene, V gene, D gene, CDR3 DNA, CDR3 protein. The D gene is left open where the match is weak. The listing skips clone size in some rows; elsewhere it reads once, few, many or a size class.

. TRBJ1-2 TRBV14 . TGTGCCAGCAGCCAGGGGGGGCCCAGCTATGGCTACACCTTC CASSQGGPSYGYTF
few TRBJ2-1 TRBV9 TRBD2 TGTGCCAGCAGCACCACTAGCGTCGGTGAGCAGTTCTTC CASSTTSVGEQFF
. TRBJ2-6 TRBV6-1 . TGTGCCAGCAGTGACGGCAGGGGTAGGGCTGGGGCCAACGTCCTGACTTTC CASSDGRGRAGANVLTF
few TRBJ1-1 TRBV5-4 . TGTGTCAGCAGCTTGTTAACGGCCCCTGAAGCTTTCTTT CVSSLLTAPEAFF
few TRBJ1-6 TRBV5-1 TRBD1 TGCGCCAGCCGCCGTGACAGGGGTAATTCACCCCTCCACTTT CASRRDRGNSPLHF
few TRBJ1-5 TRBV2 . TGTGCCAGCAGTTTACAAGAACCTCAGCCCCAGCATTTT CASSLQEPQPQHF
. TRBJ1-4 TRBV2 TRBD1 TGTGCCAGCAGTCAGGACAGGGGAAAAGAAAAACTGTTTTTT CASSQDRGKEKLFF
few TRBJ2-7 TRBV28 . TGTGCCAGCAGTCTCACGGGCGGGCAGTACTTC CASSLTGGQYF
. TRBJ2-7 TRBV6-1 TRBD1 TGTGCCAGCAGGGAACCGGGACAGAACTACGAGCAGTACTTC CASREPGQNYEQYF
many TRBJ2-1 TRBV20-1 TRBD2 TGCAGTGCTTCAACTAGCGGCAATGAGCAGTTCTTC CSASTSGNEQFF
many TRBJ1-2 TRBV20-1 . TGCAGTGCTACCCACACGAGCAACTATGGCTACACCTTC CSATHTSNYGYTF
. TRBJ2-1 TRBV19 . TGTGCCAGTAGTATTCAGCCTAGGCACAATGAGCAGTTCTTC CASSIQPRHNEQFF
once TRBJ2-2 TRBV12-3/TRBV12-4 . TGTGCCAGCAGTTTATACAGCGGCACCGGGGAGCTGTTTTTT CASSLYSGTGELFF
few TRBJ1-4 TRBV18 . TGTGCCAGCTCTTCTACAGGTTTTAATGAAAAACTGTTTTTT CASSSTGFNEKLFF
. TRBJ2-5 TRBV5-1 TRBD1 TGCGCCAGCAGCTTGCGGGAAAAGGACAGGATAAAAGAGACCCAGTACTTC CASSLREKDRIKETQYF
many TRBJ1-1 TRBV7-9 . TGTGCCAGCACCCCCCGGTTTCTTACGAACACTGAAGCTTTCTTT CASTPRFLTNTEAFF
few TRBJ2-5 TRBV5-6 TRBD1 TGTGCCAGCAGTTGCACAGGGGAGTTTGTCGAAGAGACCCAGTACTTC CASSCTGEFVEETQYF
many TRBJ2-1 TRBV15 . TGTGCCACCCGAAGGACAAGCTTAGACAATGAGCAGTTCTTC CATRRTSLDNEQFF